This T cell receptor (beta chain) was documented in a study of CD8+CD57+ T cells in acquired aplastic anemia. Genomic DNA, serving as template, underwent TCR beta VDJ and CDR3 profiling. From the reads, TCRdb called clonotypes with MiXCR, one entry per CDR3 protein. The sample records some 160,000 distinct CDR3 sequences, around 48% being singletons. CDR3 length: 15 residues. The J segment lost 6 bases and the V segment lost 5 bases, leaving 9 bases of the junction unmatched. Germline values: CDR1 SGHTA, CDR2 FQGNSA. Whoever was chosen for sequencing had shown CD8+CD57+ cell expansion by flow cytometry.

This clonotype was obtained from a human donor with aplastic anemia. V and J are TRBV7-2 and TRBJ1-2, with 10 positions matching TRBD1. The sample was sorted CD4+, CD8+, or CD8+CD57+ T cells (not recorded which) from PBMCs. The CDR3 reads CASSTRQGAKNGYTF. DNA for the CDR3: TGTGCCAGCAGCACCCGACAGGGGGCGAAAAATGGCTACACCTTC.